The sequence of this T cell receptor beta chain was determined in a study of blood T cell repertoires in COVID-19. Study as a whole: Spain, Italy and the United States supplied samples that represented acute and convalescent COVID-19.

In the source study's methods: Quantification of nucleated cells was approximated via reference gene primer amplification. Using immunoSEQ multiplex PCR, the repertoire was profiled, and TCRdb retains in-frame clones only, with some absent. That table gives V, J and clone size, and the DNA gave D and trimming. The sample lists a few hundred thousand clones; approximately 89% were seen once. It was during active infection that Seattle patients were enrolled and then longitudinally followed. This CDR3 contains 15 residues. With V trimmed by 11 bases and J by 6 bases, 15 bases remained unmatched. Germline V gene data show CDR1 as LNHDA and CDR2 as SQIVND (reference sequence). This clone was seen only a few times.

Material: peripheral blood. This TCR came from a woman in her sixties with COVID-19, enrolled during active disease. J is TRBJ2-3 and V is TRBV19, with 9 nucleotides matching TRBD2. The CDR3 loop reads CASSGRRGGHDTQYF. For the CDR3, the DNA is TGTGCCTCATCCGGGCGGCGGGGGGGCCACGATACGCAGTATTTT.